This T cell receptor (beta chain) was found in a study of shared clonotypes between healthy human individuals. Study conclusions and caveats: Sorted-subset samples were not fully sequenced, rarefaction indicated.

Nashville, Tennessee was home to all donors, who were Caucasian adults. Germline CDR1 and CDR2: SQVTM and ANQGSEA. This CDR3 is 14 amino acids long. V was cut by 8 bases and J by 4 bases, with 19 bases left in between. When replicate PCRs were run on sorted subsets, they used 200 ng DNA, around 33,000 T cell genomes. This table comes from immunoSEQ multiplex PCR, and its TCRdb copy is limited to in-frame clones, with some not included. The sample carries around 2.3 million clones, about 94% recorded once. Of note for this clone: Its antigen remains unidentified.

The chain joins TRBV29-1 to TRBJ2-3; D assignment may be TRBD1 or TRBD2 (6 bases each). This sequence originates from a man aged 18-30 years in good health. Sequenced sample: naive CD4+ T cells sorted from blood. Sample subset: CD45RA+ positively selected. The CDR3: CSHVPGAQADTQYF. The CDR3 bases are TGCAGCCACGTACCGGGGGCGCAGGCAGATACGCAGTATTTT.